This is a list of T cell receptor beta chains from one sample in a study of shared clonotypes between healthy human individuals. TCRdb's copy holds only in-frame clones and misses some; the assay was immunoSEQ multiplex PCR. In the table there are 400,000 to 600,000 clones, about 96% of which are singletons. Sequenced sample: naive CD4+ T cells sorted from blood. The receptors here all came from a woman in her 30s in good health. Both conserved end residues are part of each CDR3. D genes are given only for firm matches. The listing skips clone size in some rows; elsewhere it reads once, few, many or a size class.

.	TRBV28	TRBJ2-1	.	CASSLGNEQFF	TGTGCCAGCAGTTTAGGGAATGAGCAGTTCTTC
.	TRBV5-1	TRBJ2-5	TRBD2	CASSPGGSISGTQYF	TGCGCCAGCAGTCCGGGAGGGTCGATCAGTGGGACCCAGTACTTC
.	TRBV5-1	TRBJ1-4	.	CASSFGRTTNEKLFF	TGCGCCAGCAGCTTTGGACGGACAACTAATGAAAAACTGTTTTTT
.	TRBV9	TRBJ2-1	.	CASSLGTPSYNSYNEQFF	TGTGCCAGCAGCTTGGGGACACCCAGCTACAACTCCTACAATGAGCAGTTCTTC
.	TRBV5-4	TRBJ2-6	TRBD1	CASSSGGQGISNVLTF	TGTGCCAGCAGCTCTGGTGGACAGGGTATTTCCAACGTCCTGACTTTC
.	TRBV28	TRBJ1-3	TRBD1	CASSPTPDRVGNTIYF	TGTGCCAGCAGTCCAACCCCCGACAGGGTTGGAAACACCATATATTTT
.	TRBV28	TRBJ2-6	.	CASSPRSSGANVLTF	TGTGCCAGCAGTCCCCGGAGCTCTGGGGCCAACGTCCTGACTTTC
.	TRBV19	TRBJ2-3	TRBD1	CASRMTGKPDTQYF	TGTGCCAGTAGGATGACAGGGAAACCAGATACGCAGTATTTT
.	TRBV28	TRBJ2-5	TRBD2	CASSSLAGAGETQYF	TGTGCCAGCAGTTCCTTAGCGGGGGCCGGAGAGACCCAGTACTTC
.	TRBV7-2	TRBJ2-7	TRBD2	CASSSGTSGSYEQYF	TGTGCCAGCAGCTCCGGGACTAGCGGCTCCTACGAGCAGTACTTC
.	TRBV27	TRBJ2-7	.	CASSLVIGMHEQYF	TGTGCCAGCAGTTTAGTCATTGGGATGCACGAGCAGTACTTC
.	TRBV6-1	TRBJ1-2	TRBD1	CASSSGQGGSGYTF	TGTGCCAGCAGTTCGGGACAGGGAGGAAGTGGCTACACCTTC
.	TRBV5-1	TRBJ2-1	.	CASSLGQNYNEQFF	TGCGCCAGCAGCTTAGGACAGAACTACAATGAGCAGTTCTTC
.	TRBV6-1	TRBJ2-4	.	CASHLAGIKNIQYF	TGTGCCAGCCATTTGGCAGGGATCAAAAACATTCAGTACTTC
few	TRBV30	TRBJ1-5	.	CAWSTNSNQPQHF	TGTGCCTGGAGCACAAATAGCAATCAGCCCCAGCATTTT
.	TRBV7-8	TRBJ2-1	.	CASRIQGTYNEQFF	TGTGCCAGCAGGATTCAGGGGACCTACAATGAGCAGTTCTTC
.	TRBV11-2	TRBJ2-5	TRBD2	CASSAGTSFGGEQYF	TGTGCCAGCAGCGCCGGGACTAGCTTTGGGGGGGAGCAGTACTTC
.	TRBV7-9	TRBJ1-5	.	CASSRDRPGQPQHF	TGTGCCAGCAGCCGGGACCGGCCGGGGCAGCCCCAGCATTTT
once	TRBV11-2	TRBJ2-3	.	CASSWAGTSTDTQYF	TGTGCCAGCAGCTGGGCGGGAACTAGCACAGATACGCAGTATTTT
.	TRBV28	TRBJ2-7	.	CASSTGYEQYF	TGTGCCAGCAGTACCGGTTACGAGCAGTACTTC
.	TRBV7-9	TRBJ2-5	.	CASSPNAEETQYF	TGTGCCAGCAGCCCGAACGCTGAAGAGACCCAGTACTTC
few	TRBV28	TRBJ2-7	.	CASRAGLTYEQYF	TGTGCCAGCAGAGCCGGACTTACCTACGAGCAGTACTTC